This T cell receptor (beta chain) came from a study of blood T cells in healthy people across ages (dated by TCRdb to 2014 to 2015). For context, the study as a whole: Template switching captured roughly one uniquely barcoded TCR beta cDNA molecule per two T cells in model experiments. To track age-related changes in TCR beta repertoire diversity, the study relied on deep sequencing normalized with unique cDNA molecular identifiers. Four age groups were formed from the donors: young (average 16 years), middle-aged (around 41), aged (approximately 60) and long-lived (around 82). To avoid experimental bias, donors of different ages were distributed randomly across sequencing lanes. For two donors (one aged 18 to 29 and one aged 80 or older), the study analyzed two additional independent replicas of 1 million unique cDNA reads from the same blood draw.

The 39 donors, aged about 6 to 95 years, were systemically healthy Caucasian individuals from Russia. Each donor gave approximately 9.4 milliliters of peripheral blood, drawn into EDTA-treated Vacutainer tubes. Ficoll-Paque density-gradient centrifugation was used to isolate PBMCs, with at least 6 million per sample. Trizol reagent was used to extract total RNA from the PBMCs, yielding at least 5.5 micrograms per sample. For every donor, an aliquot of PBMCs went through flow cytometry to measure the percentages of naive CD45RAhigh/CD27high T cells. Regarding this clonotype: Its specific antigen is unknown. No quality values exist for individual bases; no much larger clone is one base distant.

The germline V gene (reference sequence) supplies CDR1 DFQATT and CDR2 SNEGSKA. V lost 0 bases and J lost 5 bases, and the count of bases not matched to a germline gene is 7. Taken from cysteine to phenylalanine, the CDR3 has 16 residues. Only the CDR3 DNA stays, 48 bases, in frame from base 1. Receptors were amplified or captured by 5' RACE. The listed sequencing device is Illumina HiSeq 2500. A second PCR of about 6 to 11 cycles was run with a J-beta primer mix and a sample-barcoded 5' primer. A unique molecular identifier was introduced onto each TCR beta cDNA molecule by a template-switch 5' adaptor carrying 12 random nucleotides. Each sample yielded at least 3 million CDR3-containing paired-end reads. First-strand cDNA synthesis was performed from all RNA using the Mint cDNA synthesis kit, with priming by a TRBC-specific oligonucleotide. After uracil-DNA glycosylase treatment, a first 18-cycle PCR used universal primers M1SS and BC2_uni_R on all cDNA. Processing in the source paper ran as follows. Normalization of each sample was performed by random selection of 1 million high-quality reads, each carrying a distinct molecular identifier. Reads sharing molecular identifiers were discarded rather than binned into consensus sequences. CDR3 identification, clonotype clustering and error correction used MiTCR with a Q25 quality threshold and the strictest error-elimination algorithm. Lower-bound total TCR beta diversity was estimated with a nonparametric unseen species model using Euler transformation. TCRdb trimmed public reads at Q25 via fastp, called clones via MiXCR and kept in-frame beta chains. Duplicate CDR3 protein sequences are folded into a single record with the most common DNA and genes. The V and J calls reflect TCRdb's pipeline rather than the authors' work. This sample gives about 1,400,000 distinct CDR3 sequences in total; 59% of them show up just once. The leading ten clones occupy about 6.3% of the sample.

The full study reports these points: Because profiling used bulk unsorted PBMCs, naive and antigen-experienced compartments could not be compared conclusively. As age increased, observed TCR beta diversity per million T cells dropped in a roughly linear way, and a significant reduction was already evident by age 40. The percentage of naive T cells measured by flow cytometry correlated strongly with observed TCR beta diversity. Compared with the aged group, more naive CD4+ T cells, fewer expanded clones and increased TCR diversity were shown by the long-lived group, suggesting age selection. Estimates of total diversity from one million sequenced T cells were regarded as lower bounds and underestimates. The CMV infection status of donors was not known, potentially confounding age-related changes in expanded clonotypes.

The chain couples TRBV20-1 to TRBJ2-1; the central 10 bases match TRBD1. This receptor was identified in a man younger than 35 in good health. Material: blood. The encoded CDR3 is CSARDPGTGDNNEQFF. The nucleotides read TGCAGTGCTAGAGACCCCGGGACAGGGGATAACAATGAGCAGTTCTTC.